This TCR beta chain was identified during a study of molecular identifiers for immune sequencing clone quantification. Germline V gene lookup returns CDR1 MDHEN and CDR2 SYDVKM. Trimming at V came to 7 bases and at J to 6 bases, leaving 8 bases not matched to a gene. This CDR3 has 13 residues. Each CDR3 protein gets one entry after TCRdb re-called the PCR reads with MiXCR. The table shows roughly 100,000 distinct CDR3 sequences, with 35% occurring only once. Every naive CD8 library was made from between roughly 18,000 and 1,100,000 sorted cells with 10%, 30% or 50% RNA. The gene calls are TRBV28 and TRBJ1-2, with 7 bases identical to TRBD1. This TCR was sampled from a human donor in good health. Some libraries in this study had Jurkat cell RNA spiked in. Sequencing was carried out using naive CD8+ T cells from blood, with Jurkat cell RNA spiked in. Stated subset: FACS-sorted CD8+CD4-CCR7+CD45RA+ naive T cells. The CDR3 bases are TGTGCCAGCAATAGCCGGGACAGAGATGGCTACACCTTC. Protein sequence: CASNSRDRDGYTF.